The rows below give T cell receptor beta chains drawn from one sample of a study of blood T cells in healthy people across ages. TCRdb re-analysed the 5' RACE reads in MiXCR, keeping a single row per CDR3 protein. Of 550,000 to 800,000 distinct CDR3 sequences listed, roughly 32% are singletons. Sequenced: blood. These receptor sequences come from a woman aged 80 or over in good health. Both conserved end residues are part of each CDR3. D genes are given only for firm matches. Some rows have no size entry. The others give once, few or many, or a class for an expanded clone.

CDR3 | DNA | J | size | length | V | D
CASSQEQGNFFSGNTIYF | TGTGCCAGCAGCCAAGAGCAGGGAAACTTCTTCTCTGGAAACACCATATATTTT | TRBJ1-3 | . | 18 | TRBV4-2 | .
CASSLGAGVRSYEQYF | TGTGCCAGCAGCTTAGGTGCGGGGGTCAGGTCCTACGAGCAGTACTTC | TRBJ2-7 | many | 16 | TRBV7-6 | TRBD2
CASSHPGSNGELFF | TGTGCCAGCAGCCACCCGGGGTCGAACGGGGAGCTGTTTTTT | TRBJ2-2 | . | 14 | TRBV11-2 | .
CASSYNVGQGGRNEQFF | TGTGCCAGCAGTTACAATGTAGGGCAGGGTGGAAGGAATGAGCAGTTCTTC | TRBJ2-1 | many | 17 | TRBV6-5 | .
CASSFRDRLNTEAFF | TGTGCCAGCAGTTTCCGGGACAGGTTGAACACTGAAGCTTTCTTT | TRBJ1-1 | few | 15 | TRBV28 | TRBD1
CAGRLSGSYGYTF | TGTGCCGGCAGACTCTCAGGGTCTTATGGCTACACCTTC | TRBJ1-2 | . | 13 | TRBV6-2/TRBV6-3 | .
CSAPESRGGRREQFF | TGCAGTGCTCCCGAGTCACGGGGGGGCCGTCGTGAGCAGTTCTTC | TRBJ2-1 | many | 15 | TRBV20-1 | TRBD2
CSATGGVKVYEQYF | TGCAGTGCGACGGGGGGGGTCAAGGTCTACGAGCAGTACTTC | TRBJ2-7 | many | 14 | TRBV20-1 | TRBD2
CASSLGTGMNNEQFF | TGTGCCAGCAGTTTGGGGACAGGGATGAACAATGAGCAGTTCTTC | TRBJ2-1 | . | 15 | TRBV12-3/TRBV12-4 | TRBD1
CSGGSNTGELFF | TGCAGCGGCGGCAGTAACACCGGGGAGCTGTTTTTT | TRBJ2-2 | few | 12 | TRBV29-1 | .
CSARGYRDPAYEQYF | TGCAGTGCTAGGGGCTACCGGGACCCCGCCTACGAGCAGTACTTC | TRBJ2-7 | once | 15 | TRBV20-1 | .
CASRNWGSGSTEAFF | TGTGCCAGCCGAAATTGGGGGTCCGGGAGCACTGAAGCTTTCTTT | TRBJ1-1 | . | 15 | TRBV27 | .
CASSVAGGAGGANVLTF | TGTGCCAGCAGTGTGGCAGGGGGCGCGGGGGGGGCCAACGTCCTGACTTTC | TRBJ2-6 | . | 17 | TRBV6-1 | TRBD1
CASSRGQGAHGYTF | TGTGCCAGCAGCCGCGGACAGGGGGCGCATGGCTACACCTTC | TRBJ1-2 | medium-sized | 14 | TRBV7-3 | TRBD1
CAWGGDRDTDTQYF | TGTGCCTGGGGGGGGGACAGGGACACAGATACGCAGTATTTT | TRBJ2-3 | . | 14 | TRBV30 | TRBD1
CASSLTGQGVNGETQYF | TGCGCCAGCAGCTTGACGGGACAGGGAGTTAATGGAGAGACCCAGTACTTC | TRBJ2-5 | many | 17 | TRBV5-1 | TRBD1
CASSLVARGETQYF | TGTGCCAGCAGCTTAGTGGCTAGGGGGGAGACCCAGTACTTC | TRBJ2-5 | few | 14 | TRBV7-2 | .
CSARDFLGNTDTQYF | TGCAGTGCTAGAGATTTCTTGGGGAACACAGATACGCAGTATTTT | TRBJ2-3 | many | 15 | TRBV20-1 | .
CASRGDHGYTF | TGTGCCAGCAGGGGGGACCATGGCTACACCTTC | TRBJ1-2 | many | 11 | TRBV9 | .
CSAPLRGAAYEQYF | TGCAGTGCTCCCCTCCGGGGGGCGGCCTACGAGCAGTACTTC | TRBJ2-7 | many | 14 | TRBV20-1 | .
CSARGLRDEQFF | TGCAGTGCTAGAGGGCTTCGCGATGAGCAGTTCTTC | TRBJ2-1 | many | 12 | TRBV20-1 | .
CASSLSASLRDTEAFF | TGTGCCAGCAGCCTATCAGCTTCCCTAAGGGACACTGAAGCTTTCTTT | TRBJ1-1 | . | 16 | TRBV3-1 | .
CASSSSAIQYF | TGCGCCAGCAGCTCAAGTGCCATTCAGTACTTC | TRBJ2-4 | many | 11 | TRBV5-1 | .
CASSSPKRGGADTQYF | TGTGCCAGCAGTTCCCCTAAGCGGGGGGGAGCTGATACGCAGTATTTT | TRBJ2-3 | many | 16 | TRBV6-2/TRBV6-3 | TRBD2
CATSRHPIAKNIQYF | TGTGCCACCAGCAGACACCCCATAGCCAAAAACATTCAGTACTTC | TRBJ2-4 | many | 15 | TRBV15 | .
CASSSDGYSREQYF | TGTGCCAGCAGCTCGGACGGATACTCTAGAGAGCAGTACTTC | TRBJ2-5 | many | 14 | TRBV7-9 | .
CASSYGGSGQPQHF | TGTGCCAGCAGTTACGGGGGGTCCGGTCAGCCCCAGCATTTT | TRBJ1-5 | many | 14 | TRBV6-2/TRBV6-3 | .
CSASEGSGLDNEQFF | TGCAGTGCTAGCGAGGGCTCTGGACTTGACAATGAGCAGTTCTTC | TRBJ2-1 | many | 15 | TRBV20-1 | .
CASSITGEHEQYF | TGTGCCAGCAGTATCACAGGGGAGCACGAGCAGTACTTC | TRBJ2-7 | many | 13 | TRBV6-6 | TRBD1
CASSAYRGSTDTQYF | TGTGCCAGCAGCGCCTACAGGGGGAGCACAGATACGCAGTATTTT | TRBJ2-3 | . | 15 | TRBV4-2 | TRBD1
CASSLGGTGGWDEQFF | TGTGCCAGCAGCTTAGGAGGGACAGGGGGCTGGGATGAGCAGTTCTTC | TRBJ2-1 | many | 16 | TRBV7-2 | TRBD1
CATSDPGQGPQYF | TGTGCCACCAGTGACCCCGGACAGGGGCCGCAGTATTTT | TRBJ2-3 | . | 13 | TRBV24-1 | TRBD1
CAPRATTGELFF | TGTGCCCCAAGGGCAACAACCGGGGAGCTGTTTTTT | TRBJ2-2 | . | 12 | TRBV12-3/TRBV12-4 | .
CASSFMSSGGAFSTDTQYF | TGTGCCAGCAGTTTTATGTCTAGCGGGGGGGCGTTTAGCACAGATACGCAGTATTTT | TRBJ2-3 | many | 19 | TRBV28 | TRBD2
CASSLRAGGYNSPLHF | TGTGCCAGCAGTTTAAGAGCGGGGGGCTATAATTCACCCCTCCACTTT | TRBJ1-6 | . | 16 | TRBV12-3/TRBV12-4 | .
CASSPLDENEQYF | TGTGCCAGCAGCCCCCTTGACGAGAATGAGCAGTACTTC | TRBJ2-7 | many | 13 | TRBV7-9 | .